The clone carrying this T cell receptor beta chain turned up a few times. Its antigen is currently unknown. The CDR3 has 15 residues. Trimming took 1 base from V and 2 from J; bases not matched to a gene: 3. Germline assignment: CDR1 SGHVS and CDR2 FNYEAQ. TCR alpha and TCR beta cDNA libraries carrying sample barcodes and UMIs were produced by 5'RACE using constant-segment primers. TCRdb reprocessed the 5' RACE reads with MiXCR, giving one entry per CDR3 protein. Found here are 55,000 to 75,000 distinct CDR3 sequences, about 27% of them singletons; the top ten hold roughly 45%. This sample was taken from a study of T-cell memory formation after mild COVID-19. Study-level points and caveats: Day 15 to 85 contracting clones showed balanced CD4/CD8; later expanders leaned CD4+. Chiefly within CM and EM were the contracting CD4+ clones; CD8+ ones were within EMRA.

This receptor was identified in a man aged 18 to 29 who had mild COVID-19 (a few samples of this study predate the infection). Cell type and time point are not known. V usage is TRBV7-6 and J usage is TRBJ2-7, with 9 bases that match TRBD1. Specimen: PBMCs or a T cell subset sorted from them (not recorded which). The CDR3 region is CASSLGQGGPYEQYV. The CDR3 DNA reads TGTGCCAGCAGCTTAGGACAGGGGGGTCCCTACGAGCAGTACGTC.